Listed below are T cell receptor beta chains from one sample, sequenced in a study of identical twins. One entry per CDR3 protein results from TCRdb running MiXCR on the 5' RACE reads. The profile shows fewer than 500,000 distinct CDR3 sequences, approximately 25% of them singletons. Separately, the same data were catalogued under a study of T cells expressing NK-cell markers.

Material for sequencing was CD4+ T cells sorted from blood. The source is a young woman in good health. CDR3s include the opening cysteine and the closing phenylalanine or tryptophan. The D gene is left open where the match is weak. Clone sizes are given selectively: once, few, many, or a class where the clone is expanded.

d_call	clone_size	j_call	cdr3_length	v_call	cdr3_aa	cdr3_nt
TRBD2	NA	TRBJ2-1	15	TRBV5-6	CASSPGTSDYNEQFF	TGTGCCAGCAGCCCGGGGACTAGCGATTACAATGAGCAGTTCTTC
NA	few	TRBJ2-5	11	TRBV20-1	CSARGSRTQYF	TGCAGTGCTAGAGGCTCCCGGACCCAGTACTTC
NA	many	TRBJ2-7	15	TRBV12-3/TRBV12-4	CASRKWGGASYEQYF	TGTGCCAGCAGAAAATGGGGGGGGGCCTCCTACGAGCAGTACTTC
TRBD2	NA	TRBJ2-1	16	TRBV5-5	CASSLESGGIYNEQFF	TGTGCCAGCAGCTTGGAGAGCGGGGGGATCTACAATGAGCAGTTCTTC
NA	NA	TRBJ2-4	18	TRBV6-4	CASTGVAVTPLAKNIQYF	TGTGCCAGCACCGGGGTCGCGGTCACCCCGTTGGCCAAAAACATTCAGTACTTC
NA	few	TRBJ2-6	16	TRBV9	CASSRDGHSGANVLTF	TGTGCCAGCAGCCGCGACGGGCACTCTGGGGCCAACGTCCTGACTTTC
TRBD2	NA	TRBJ2-4	16	TRBV9	CASSGWTSGSIGIQYF	TGTGCCAGCAGCGGATGGACTAGCGGGAGTATAGGAATTCAGTACTTC
TRBD2	NA	TRBJ2-3	15	TRBV5-1	CASTGTGGSANTQYF	TGCGCCAGCACGGGTACGGGGGGGTCTGCGAATACGCAGTATTTT
NA	once	TRBJ2-2	15	TRBV19	CASSIMEGYGGKLFF	TGTGCCAGTAGTATTATGGAGGGATATGGCGGGAAGCTGTTTTTT
NA	few	TRBJ2-1	19	TRBV11-1	CASSLAATGRESSYNEQFF	TGTGCCAGCAGCTTAGCGGCTACGGGCAGGGAAAGCTCCTACAATGAGCAGTTCTTC
NA	NA	TRBJ2-3	13	TRBV10-1	CASSESIGYTQYF	TGCGCCAGCAGTGAGTCGATAGGTTATACGCAGTATTTT
NA	NA	TRBJ2-6	16	TRBV7-2	CASSLVGSRGANVLTF	TGTGCCAGCAGCTTAGTCGGGAGTCGTGGGGCCAACGTCCTGACTTTC
NA	few	TRBJ2-1	16	TRBV6-2/TRBV6-3	CASKPHLAVTYNEQFF	TGTGCCAGCAAGCCCCACTTAGCGGTTACCTACAATGAGCAGTTCTTC
NA	NA	TRBJ1-5	14	TRBV6-1	CASTLQVFNQPQHF	TGTGCCAGCACCCTTCAGGTATTCAATCAGCCCCAGCATTTT
TRBD2	NA	TRBJ2-1	17	TRBV30	CAWTASGRRTSINEQFF	TGTGCCTGGACGGCTAGCGGGAGAAGAACATCGATCAATGAGCAGTTCTTC
NA	NA	TRBJ2-3	14	TRBV20-1	CSAGAAWSTDTQYF	TGCAGTGCTGGCGCTGCCTGGTCCACAGATACGCAGTATTTT
NA	few	TRBJ1-1	14	TRBV5-1	CASSLAYGNTEAFF	TGCGCCAGCAGCTTGGCCTACGGGAACACTGAAGCTTTCTTT
TRBD2	few	TRBJ2-7	15	TRBV20-1	CSARDPASGRDEQYF	TGCAGTGCTAGAGATCCGGCTAGCGGGAGGGACGAGCAGTACTTC
TRBD1	NA	TRBJ1-6	17	TRBV18	CASSRTHRGTGNSPLHF	TGTGCCAGCTCACGAACCCATAGAGGGACAGGCAATTCACCCCTCCACTTT
NA	NA	TRBJ2-1	14	TRBV29-1	CSGAIQNFLQAQFF	TGCAGCGGAGCCATCCAGAACTTTCTACAGGCGCAGTTCTTC
TRBD1	NA	TRBJ2-7	13	TRBV5-1	CASRRDRGNEQYF	TGCGCCAGCAGACGGGACAGGGGGAACGAGCAGTACTTC
NA	NA	TRBJ2-3	14	TRBV15	CATSTPPGTDTQYF	TGTGCCACCAGCACCCCCCCGGGCACAGATACGCAGTATTTT
NA	NA	TRBJ1-1	15	TRBV7-9	CASSLLGGSYTEAFF	TGTGCCAGCAGCTTACTAGGGGGAAGCTACACTGAAGCTTTCTTT
TRBD1	many	TRBJ2-3	14	TRBV12-3/TRBV12-4	CASSRPGGADTQYF	TGTGCCAGCAGTCGCCCAGGGGGCGCAGATACGCAGTATTTT
NA	NA	TRBJ1-5	17	TRBV6-1	CASSPRGAGYSNQPQHF	TGTGCCAGCAGTCCACGGGGGGCAGGGTATAGCAATCAGCCCCAGCATTTT
NA	NA	TRBJ1-1	10	TRBV20-1	CSAHRAEAFF	TGCAGTGCTCATCGGGCTGAAGCTTTCTTT
NA	NA	TRBJ2-2	16	TRBV7-9	CASSLRKAASTGELFF	TGTGCCAGCAGCTTGAGGAAGGCAGCGTCCACCGGGGAGCTGTTTTTT
NA	few	TRBJ2-5	14	TRBV12-3/TRBV12-4	CASSAFSSRETQYF	TGTGCCAGCAGTGCCTTTAGTAGTCGGGAGACCCAGTACTTC
TRBD1	NA	TRBJ2-3	15	TRBV28	CASSHGTGRVWAQYF	TGTGCCAGCAGTCACGGGACAGGGAGGGTTTGGGCGCAGTATTTT
NA	NA	TRBJ2-7	12	TRBV7-8	CASSFSLTEQYF	TGTGCCAGCAGCTTTTCCCTCACCGAGCAGTACTTC
TRBD1	few	TRBJ2-1	15	TRBV3-1	CASSLRTGAYNEQFF	TGTGCCAGCAGCTTACGGACAGGGGCCTACAATGAGCAGTTCTTC
TRBD2	NA	TRBJ2-7	15	TRBV2	CASSDVGSGNYEQYF	TGTGCCAGCAGTGATGTTGGTAGCGGGAACTACGAGCAGTACTTC
TRBD2	few	TRBJ2-3	16	TRBV6-5	CASSFRPSGGTDTQYF	TGTGCCAGCAGTTTTCGGCCTAGCGGGGGCACAGATACGCAGTATTTT
NA	few	TRBJ2-7	12	TRBV5-6	CASSLYTSEQYF	TGTGCCAGCAGCTTGTACACGTCCGAGCAGTACTTC
NA	few	TRBJ2-7	13	TRBV10-3	CATEGTDSYEQYF	TGTGCCACCGAGGGGACGGACTCCTACGAGCAGTACTTC
TRBD1	few	TRBJ2-7	14	TRBV28	CASSYDRVSYEQYF	TGTGCCAGCAGTTACGACAGGGTTTCCTACGAGCAGTACTTC
NA	few	TRBJ2-3	13	TRBV10-3	CAISLSITDTQYF	TGTGCCATCAGCCTATCAATTACAGATACGCAGTATTTT
TRBD2	NA	TRBJ2-7	14	TRBV7-2	CASSRTSGVYEQYF	TGTGCCAGCAGCCGGACTAGCGGGGTCTACGAGCAGTACTTC
NA	few	TRBJ2-7	15	TRBV12-3/TRBV12-4	CASSSRGSGSYEQYF	TGTGCCAGCAGTTCCCGGGGTAGCGGCTCCTACGAGCAGTACTTC
NA	NA	TRBJ1-1	13	TRBV5-1	CASSFFEGTEAFF	TGCGCCAGCAGCTTTTTTGAGGGGACTGAAGCTTTCTTT
TRBD2	few	TRBJ2-1	14	TRBV20-1	CSALPGEGYNEQFF	TGCAGTGCTTTACCGGGGGAGGGTTACAATGAGCAGTTCTTC
NA	few	TRBJ2-2	16	TRBV9	CASSVAFVQNTGELFF	TGTGCCAGCAGCGTAGCTTTCGTACAAAACACCGGGGAGCTGTTTTTT
TRBD2	NA	TRBJ2-3	18	TRBV27	CASSLVGSTSGRPYTQYF	TGTGCCAGCAGTTTGGTAGGGTCAACTAGCGGGAGACCATATACGCAGTATTTT
TRBD2	few	TRBJ2-1	16	TRBV6-5	CASSYSTAGGPHEQFF	TGTGCCAGCAGTTACTCGACAGCGGGAGGGCCGCATGAGCAGTTCTTC
TRBD2	NA	TRBJ2-7	14	TRBV25-1	CASTLAGGRGEQYF	TGTGCCAGCACCCTAGCGGGAGGCCGGGGCGAGCAGTACTTC
TRBD2	few	TRBJ2-1	16	TRBV24-1	CATSDPSGSSYNEQFF	TGTGCCACCAGTGATCCCAGCGGGAGCTCCTACAATGAGCAGTTCTTC
TRBD1	NA	TRBJ1-2	14	TRBV20-1	CSARDPTGTRGYTF	TGCAGTGCTAGAGACCCGACAGGGACGCGGGGCTACACCTTC
NA	NA	TRBJ2-7	14	TRBV6-5	CASSYSPATYEQYF	TGTGCCAGCAGTTACTCGCCAGCCACCTACGAGCAGTACTTC
NA	NA	TRBJ2-2	13	TRBV24-1	CATSGVAPGELFF	TGTGCCACCAGTGGGGTAGCTCCCGGGGAGCTGTTTTTT
NA	many	TRBJ1-1	13	TRBV12-3/TRBV12-4	CASSPSVNTEAFF	TGTGCCAGCAGTCCCTCAGTGAACACTGAAGCTTTCTTT
NA	NA	TRBJ2-3	14	TRBV7-8	CASSLVHSTDTQYF	TGTGCCAGCAGCTTAGTCCATTCCACAGATACGCAGTATTTT
NA	NA	TRBJ2-1	15	TRBV2	CASTSYPTGDNEQFF	TGTGCCAGCACCTCATACCCCACGGGAGACAATGAGCAGTTCTTC
TRBD2	NA	TRBJ2-1	18	TRBV11-1	CASSLPPLAGPDYNEQFF	TGTGCCAGCAGCTTACCCCCATTAGCGGGACCGGACTACAATGAGCAGTTCTTC
NA	few	TRBJ2-1	16	TRBV25-1	CASSESEGKGLNEQFF	TGTGCCAGCAGTGAATCAGAGGGTAAGGGGCTCAATGAGCAGTTCTTC
TRBD2	NA	TRBJ2-7	13	TRBV20-1	CSARVAGETRKYF	TGCAGTGCTAGGGTGGCGGGAGAGACTCGGAAGTACTTC
NA	NA	TRBJ2-1	13	TRBV24-1	CATGDWEHNEQFF	TGTGCCACCGGGGACTGGGAACACAATGAGCAGTTCTTC